The 9 T cell receptor beta chains in this list originate from one sample, sequenced in a study of blood T cell repertoires in COVID-19. The data were produced by immunoSEQ multiplex PCR, yet TCRdb's version contains in-frame clones alone and is incomplete. The repertoire consists of 60,000 to 75,000 clones, with nearly 90% occurring once and the leading ten covering 3.4%. Sample: peripheral blood. The receptor source for this set is a woman aged 45-59 years with COVID-19, enrolled during active disease.

The CDR3 DNA reads TGTGCCAGCAGCCAAGGAAGTTCGCTGCGTAACAATGAGCAGTTCTTC. This codes for CASSQGSSLRNNEQFF. The chain has TRBV14 and TRBJ2-1, with D uncertain. Germline CDR1 reads SGHDN; CDR2 reads FVKESK. The CDR3 totals 16 residues. Trimming shortened V by 1 base and J by 5 bases, and 15 bases separated the two germline ends.

The J gene is TRBJ1-5, the V gene TRBV2; D is unresolved. CDR3 length: 13 residues. Germline loops: CDR1 SNHLY, CDR2 FYNNEI. Trimming removed 7 bases from V and 0 bases from J, with 7 bases in between. For the CDR3, the DNA is TGTGCCAGCAATGTCTATAGCAATCAGCCCCAGCATTTT. Protein product: CASNVYSNQPQHF. Using reference TRBV2 and TRBJ1-5 for the parts outside the CDR3, the full variable domain is EPEVTQTPSHQVTQMGQEVILRCVPISNHLYFYWYRQILGQKVEFLVSFYNNEISEKSEIFDDQFSVERPDGSNFTLKIRSTKLEDSAMYFCASNVYSNQPQHFGDGTRLSIL.

The V and J genes are TRBV6-6 and TRBJ1-6, with TRBD1 as a possible D gene (6 bases). This CDR3 comprises 18 residues. Trimming shortened V by 5 bases and J by 0 bases, and 17 bases separated the two germline ends. Germline CDR1 is MNHNY and CDR2 is SVGAGI (reference sequence). CDR3 sequence reads: CASSPEGTPSSYNSPLHF. The CDR3 DNA is TGTGCCAGCAGTCCCGAGGGGACACCGAGCTCCTATAATTCACCCCTCCACTTT.

This clone was recorded once. The V gene is TRBV5-4, the J gene TRBJ2-7; TRBD2 aligns across 10 bases. The junction had 1 base not matched to a gene; V was cut back by 2 bases and J by 2 bases. Germline CDR1 reads SGHNT; CDR2 reads YYREEE (reference sequence). The CDR3 is 14 amino acids. The CDR3 region has the DNA TGTGCCAGCAGCTTAGCGGGAGGGCCCTACGAGCAGTACTTC. Translated: CASSLAGGPYEQYF.

This clone was seen more than once but under ten times. This sequence joins TRBV28 and TRBJ1-2, with no clear D. The CDR3 runs 12 residues. The V and J ends lost 7 bases and 1 base respectively, with 7 bases between them. Per germline, CDR1 MDHEN and CDR2 SYDVKM. CDR3 region: CASTTVNYGYTF. The CDR3 nucleotides are TGTGCCAGCACCACAGTTAACTATGGCTACACCTTC.

This chain connects TRBV5-4 to TRBJ2-7; 10 bases align to TRBD1. The CDR3 sequence is 15 residues long. Germline assignment: CDR1 SGHNT and CDR2 YYREEE (reference sequence). V lost 4 bases to trimming and J lost 6 bases; unmatched junction nucleotides: 10. The CDR3 spells CASSIFRDRGTEQYF. The CDR3, as DNA: TGTGCCAGCAGCATTTTCCGGGACAGGGGCACCGAGCAGTACTTC.

CDR3: CASSLTGRTEAFF. The CDR3 nucleotides are TGTGCCAGCAGTCTTACAGGGAGAACTGAAGCTTTCTTT. This chain joins TRBV12-3 or TRBV12-4 and TRBJ1-1, with D perhaps matching TRBD1 (6 bases). Trimming cost V 5 bases and J 5 bases, with 12 bases left between them. This CDR3 has 13 residues.

This CDR3 reads CASKLGTWEGTYEQYF. The CDR3 DNA reads as TGTGCCAGCAAACTAGGGACCTGGGAGGGGACCTACGAGCAGTACTTC. The chain carries TRBV28 and TRBJ2-7; 7 positions match TRBD2. Germline-derived CDR1 and CDR2 are MDHEN and SYDVKM. Unmatched junction bases numbered 14, after V lost 7 bases and J lost 2 bases. The CDR3 has 16 amino acids.

The V gene is TRBV7-2, the J gene TRBJ2-7; TRBD2 agrees at 7 bases. This CDR3 is 13 amino acids long. Germline assignment: CDR1 SGHTA and CDR2 FQGNSA. V was clipped by 5 bases and J by 6 bases; unmatched bases: 7. CDR3 sequence: CASSPGGSLEQYF. CDR3 coding DNA: TGTGCCAGCAGCCCGGGGGGTAGTCTCGAGCAGTACTTC.